Following are 12 T cell receptor beta chains from one sample sequenced in a study of blood T cell repertoires in COVID-19. TCRdb's copy holds only in-frame clones and misses some; the assay was immunoSEQ multiplex PCR. Of 140,000 or so clones in the sample, 87% were seen once. The sequenced sample consisted of peripheral blood. The source of these receptors is a man aged 45-65 years who had recovered from COVID-19.

J is TRBJ1-4 and V is TRBV7-2; D is unresolved. This CDR3 contains 14 residues. CDR1 and CDR2 (germline): SGHTA, FQGNSA. V shed 2 bases and J shed 4 bases, with 8 bases lying between them. The CDR3 coding sequence is TGTGCCAGCAGCTTAACACATCTTAATGAAAAACTGTTTTTT. Translated, it gives CASSLTHLNEKLFF.

This rearrangement joins TRBV30 to TRBJ1-4, with D hard to call. V gave up 4 bases and J gave up 6 bases, with 9 bases separating them. The V gene's germline CDR1 is GTSNPN and CDR2 SVGIG (reference sequence). The CDR3 sequence is 12 residues long. CDR3 in DNA: TGTGCCTGGAATGGAGGAGATGAAAAACTGTTTTTT. It encodes CAWNGGDEKLFF. The whole variable domain, remainder taken from reference TRBV30 and TRBJ1-4, is SQTIHQWPATLVQPVGSPLSLECTVEGTSNPNLYWYRQAAGRGLQLLFYSVGIGQISSEVPQNLSASRPQDRQFILSSKKLLLSDSGFYLCAWNGGDEKLFFGSGTQLSVL.

The chain employs TRBV5-6 and TRBJ1-2; 7 bases fit TRBD1. The CDR3 length is 17 residues. V shed 0 bases and J 2 bases; nucleotides not matched to a gene: 10. Germline CDR1 reads SGHDT; CDR2 reads YYEEEE. This CDR3 is CASSLARQGWDNYGYTF. The CDR3 nucleotides read TGTGCCAGCAGCTTGGCGAGACAGGGATGGGACAACTATGGCTACACCTTC.

V usage is TRBV18 and J usage is TRBJ2-3; D gene uncertain. From germline, CDR1 is KGHSH and CDR2 LQKENI. This CDR3 contains 13 residues. Trimming left V 2 bases short and J 4 bases short, with 7 bases between. The CDR3: CASSPNSADTQYF. CDR3 nucleotide sequence: TGTGCCAGCTCACCAAACTCGGCAGATACGCAGTATTTT.

J is TRBJ2-3 and V is TRBV10-3; perhaps TRBD2 as D (6 bases). Germline V CDR1 and CDR2: ENHRY, SYGVKD. The CDR3 has 14 amino acids. Deletions cut 4 bases from V and 0 bases from J, with 8 bases between. The CDR3 spells CAISGDSSTDTQYF. CDR3 nucleotides: TGTGCCATCAGTGGGGACTCTAGCACAGATACGCAGTATTTT.

V usage is TRBV11-3 and J usage is TRBJ2-7; D is ambiguous. CDR3 size: 14 residues. V lost 1 base and J lost 2, with 9 bases in between. CDR1 is SGHNT and CDR2 is YENEEA in the germline V gene. The CDR3 is CASSLVTTTYEQYF. Here the CDR3 DNA reads TGTGCCAGCAGCTTAGTGACAACAACCTACGAGCAGTACTTC.

CDR3: CASRRLAGATDTQYF. Here the CDR3 DNA reads TGTGCCAGCAGACGACTAGCGGGGGCCACAGATACGCAGTATTTT. The chain has TRBV2 and TRBJ2-3; 12 bases are a match to TRBD2. The CDR3 is 15 residues long. Trimming cost V 6 bases and J 2 bases; bases outside gene matches: 3. Germline loops: CDR1 SNHLY, CDR2 FYNNEI.

The rearrangement links TRBV15 to TRBJ1-1; TRBD1 matches 12 bases. In germline, CDR1 is LNHNV, CDR2 YYDKDF (reference sequence). The CDR3 has 15 residues. Trimming cost V 5 bases and J 7 bases; bases outside gene matches: 8. The CDR3 reads CATSYGTGGAGEAFF. CDR3 nucleotides: TGTGCCACCAGCTACGGGACAGGGGGCGCTGGTGAAGCTTTCTTT.

The CDR3 sequence is CASSVALGGYGYTF. CDR3 DNA sequence: TGTGCCAGCAGCGTAGCTCTCGGGGGCTATGGCTACACCTTC. This rearrangement joins TRBV9 to TRBJ1-2; D possibly corresponds to TRBD1 (5 bases). Germline V gives CDR1 SGDLS, CDR2 YYNGEE. V was pared by 0 bases and J by 4 bases, with 10 bases between. The CDR3 spans 14 residues.

The genes are TRBV27 and TRBJ2-5; possible D gene TRBD2, 5 bases. There are 14 residues in the CDR3. The germline gives CDR1 MNHEY, CDR2 SMNVEV (reference sequence). V dropped 3 bases and J dropped 4 bases, with 12 bases sitting between them. The CDR3: CASSFGVPRETQYF. CDR3 DNA sequence: TGTGCCAGCAGTTTCGGGGTACCCCGAGAGACCCAGTACTTC.

J is TRBJ2-2 and V is TRBV19; 7 nucleotides line up with TRBD1. After removal of 10 bases from V and 4 bases from J, the junction contained 6 bases not matched to a gene. The CDR3 covers 13 residues. CDR1 is LNHDA, CDR2 SQIVND, per germline (reference sequence). In DNA, the CDR3 is TGTGCCACCAGAAACAGGGGCACCGGGGAGCTGTTTTTT. Translation gives CATRNRGTGELFF.

This chain connects TRBV10-2 to TRBJ1-1, with D uncertain. CDR1 WSHSY and CDR2 SAAADI come from the germline V gene. V lost 2 bases and J 1 base, leaving 11 bases between the germline ends. This CDR3 region has 15 residues. The CDR3: CASSEAPAGNTEAFF. The CDR3, as DNA: TGCGCCAGCAGTGAGGCGCCGGCGGGGAACACTGAAGCTTTCTTT.